This entry is about one T cell receptor (beta chain). Its specificity is not known. A much larger clone lies one base from this, so it may be a read error. This sample stems from a study of tumor-infiltrating lymphocytes in primary liver carcinoma. Study-level results: Since sampling was bulk and unsorted, CD4+ and CD8+ repertoires were not compared.

Constant-region priming of 500 ng total RNA yielded TCR beta cDNA. Three nested multiplex PCR rounds, a slightly modified ARM-PCR, produced the libraries for TCR beta. Both of the initial two PCR rounds ran for roughly 10 cycles and employed TRBV1-TRBV30 forward primers alongside a C-beta reverse primer. TCRdb re-analysed the multiplex PCR reads in MiXCR, keeping a single row per CDR3 protein. The sample records roughly 330,000 distinct CDR3 sequences, approximately 65% being singletons. Germline DNA was extracted too, while blood RNA derived from unsorted whole blood. The germline CDR1 and CDR2 sequences are MNHNS and SASEGT. The CDR3 consists of 15 residues.

The chain carries TRBV6-1 and TRBJ1-2; no clear D gene. Sequencing was done on a sample of peripheral blood. This TCR was recovered from a man between 35 and 55 years old with primary liver carcinoma and hepatitis B virus infection. In nucleotides, the CDR3 is TGTGGCAGCAGTGAACTTCGGTGGAGCAACTATGGCTACACCTTC. As protein: CGSSELRWSNYGYTF.